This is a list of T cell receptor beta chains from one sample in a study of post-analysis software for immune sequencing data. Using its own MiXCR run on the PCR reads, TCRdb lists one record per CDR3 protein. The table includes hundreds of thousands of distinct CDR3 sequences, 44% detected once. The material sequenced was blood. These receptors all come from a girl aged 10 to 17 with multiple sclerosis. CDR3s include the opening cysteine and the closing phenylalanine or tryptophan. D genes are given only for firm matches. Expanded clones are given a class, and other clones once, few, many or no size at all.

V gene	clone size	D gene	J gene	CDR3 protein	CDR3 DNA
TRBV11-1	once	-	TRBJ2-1	CASSREYNEQFF	TGTGCCAGCAGCCGAGAATACAATGAGCAGTTCTTC
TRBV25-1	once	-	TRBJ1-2	CASSPWAGYNYGYTF	TGTGCCAGCAGTCCTTGGGCCGGCTATAACTATGGCTACACCTTC
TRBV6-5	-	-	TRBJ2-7	CASSYSRGSSYEQYF	TGTGCCAGCAGTTACTCGAGAGGGAGCTCCTACGAGCAGTACTTC
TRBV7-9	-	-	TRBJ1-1	CASSLTPGTEAFF	TGTGCCAGCAGCTTAACCCCAGGCACTGAAGCTTTCTTT
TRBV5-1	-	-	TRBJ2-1	CASSLATGGRENEQFF	TGCGCCAGCAGCTTGGCTACAGGGGGGAGGGAGAATGAGCAGTTCTTC
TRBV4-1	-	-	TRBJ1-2	CATTGFNYGYTF	TGCGCCACTACAGGTTTTAACTATGGCTACACCTTC
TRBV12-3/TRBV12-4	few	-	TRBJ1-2	CASSPPGNGYTF	TGTGCCAGCAGTCCCCCCGGAAATGGCTACACCTTC
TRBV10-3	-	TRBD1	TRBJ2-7	CAISTGQGSYEQYF	TGTGCCATCAGTACGGGACAGGGCTCCTACGAGCAGTACTTC
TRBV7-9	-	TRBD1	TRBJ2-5	CASSVVTGSTETQYF	TGTGCCAGCAGCGTAGTGACAGGGTCCACGGAGACCCAGTACTTC
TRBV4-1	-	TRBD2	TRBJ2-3	CASSQDGSGGWDTQYF	TGCGCCAGCAGCCAAGATGGATCGGGAGGATGGGATACGCAGTATTTT
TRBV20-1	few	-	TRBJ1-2	CSATPRGGWYGYTF	TGCAGTGCTACCCCGAGGGGGGGCTGGTATGGCTACACCTTC
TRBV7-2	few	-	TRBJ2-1	CASSLSGRDGEQFF	TGTGCCAGCAGCTTAAGCGGGCGCGATGGTGAGCAGTTCTTC
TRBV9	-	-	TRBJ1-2	CASSVAAGWGYTF	TGTGCCAGCAGCGTAGCGGCGGGTTGGGGCTACACCTTC
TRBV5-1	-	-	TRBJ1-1	CASSPDPNTEAFF	TGCGCCAGCAGCCCGGACCCGAACACTGAAGCTTTCTTT
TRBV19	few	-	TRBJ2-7	CARAMERVSSYEQYF	TGTGCCAGAGCCATGGAACGGGTATCTTCCTACGAGCAGTACTTC
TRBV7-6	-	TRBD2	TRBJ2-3	CASSFSGSLGDTQYF	TGTGCCAGCAGCTTTAGCGGGTCCCTTGGGGATACGCAGTATTTT
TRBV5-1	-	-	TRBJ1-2	CASSYYSSGGGVYGYTF	TGCGCCAGCAGCTACTACTCATCCGGGGGGGGCGTCTATGGCTACACCTTC
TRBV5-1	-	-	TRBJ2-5	CASSLISGETQYF	TGCGCCAGCAGCTTGATTAGCGGAGAGACCCAGTACTTC
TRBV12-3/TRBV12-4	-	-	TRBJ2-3	CASSLDSGADTQYF	TGTGCCAGCAGTTTGGACAGCGGCGCAGATACGCAGTATTTT
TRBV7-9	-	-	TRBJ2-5	CASSPDGIGTQYF	TGTGCCAGCAGCCCGGACGGTATCGGGACCCAGTACTTC
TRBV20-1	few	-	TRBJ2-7	CSASQGARGNEQYF	TGCAGTGCTAGCCAGGGAGCGAGGGGAAACGAGCAGTACTTC
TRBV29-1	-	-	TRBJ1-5	CSVGRAGGNQPQHF	TGCAGCGTTGGAAGGGCTGGCGGCAATCAGCCCCAGCATTTT
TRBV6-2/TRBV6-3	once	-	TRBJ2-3	CASSYHLRAGPWGDTQYF	TGTGCCAGCAGTTATCACCTTCGGGCGGGGCCGTGGGGAGATACGCAGTATTTT
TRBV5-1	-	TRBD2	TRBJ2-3	CASSLEAGGPKDTQYF	TGCGCCAGCAGCTTGGAAGCGGGAGGGCCTAAAGATACGCAGTATTTT